The T cell receptor beta chain described here comes from a study of PD-1 blockade in classical Hodgkin lymphoma. This CDR3 spans 16 amino acids. J lost 6 bases, V lost 0 bases, and 11 bases had no gene match. Per germline, CDR1 SGDLS and CDR2 YYNGEE. The data were produced by immunoSEQ multiplex PCR, yet TCRdb's version contains in-frame clones alone and is incomplete. The data show some 26,000 clones, approximately 95% seen once. Time point defined: newly diagnosed, previously untreated cHL patient sample. Sequencing was carried out using peripheral blood mononuclear cells (PBMCs). This rearrangement joins TRBV9 to TRBJ2-7; 8 bases are a match to TRBD2. This clonotype originated in a human donor with classical Hodgkin lymphoma. CDR3 residues: CASSVAGLAGAFEQYF. The CDR3 nucleotides are TGTGCCAGCAGCGTAGCCGGTCTAGCGGGTGCCTTCGAGCAGTACTTC.